What follows are 9 T cell receptor beta chains derived from one specimen sequenced in a study of T cells after yellow fever vaccination. One entry per CDR3 protein results from TCRdb running MiXCR on the 5' RACE reads. The repertoire includes about 300,000 distinct CDR3 sequences, under 5% of them detected once, and approximately 24% sits in the top ten. The sequencing used PBMCs, collected 5 days after the yellow fever booster vaccination. The receptor set was obtained from a young man who received the YFV17D yellow fever vaccine.

The chain employs TRBV2 and TRBJ1-5, with D possibly being TRBD1 (6 bases). CDR1 and CDR2 (germline): SNHLY, FYNNEI. The CDR3 has 12 amino acids. V lost 7 bases, J lost 4 bases, and 8 bases lay in between. CDR3 nucleotide sequence: TGTGCCAGCAACAGGGCGAATCAGCCCCAGCATTTT. As protein: CASNRANQPQHF.

This clonotype was counted between two and nine times. The rearrangement uses TRBV7-2 and TRBJ1-2, with TRBD1 identical over 7 bases. The ends lost 0 bases at V and 4 bases at J; junction bases unmatched: 5. CDR3 length: 15 residues. The germline V gene encodes CDR1 SGHTA and CDR2 FQGNSA. The CDR3 loop is CASSLAGGASYGYTF. In DNA, the CDR3 is TGTGCCAGCAGCTTAGCAGGGGGCGCCAGCTATGGCTACACCTTC.

Concerning this clonotype: A much more abundant neighbour one base away suggests this may be a read error. Because the CDR3 is missing its conserved closing phenylalanine or tryptophan, this is likely a read error. The V and J genes are TRBV2 and TRBJ2-5, with D perhaps assigned TRBD1 or TRBD2 (6 bases each). CDR1 SNHLY and CDR2 FYNNEI come from the germline V gene. The CDR3 totals 13 residues. Trimming took 7 bases from V and 10 from J, leaving 19 bases between them. CDR3 sequence (DNA): TGTGCCAGCATCGGACGATCGGAGGGGGACCAGTACCTC. This sequence encodes CASIGRSEGDQYL.

This clonotype was picked up many times. The rearrangement links TRBV5-6 to TRBJ1-2; D is possibly TRBD1 (5 bases). Germline values: CDR1 SGHDT, CDR2 YYEEEE. There are 12 residues in the CDR3. V was trimmed by 4 bases and J by 14 bases, leaving 18 bases between them. Written as DNA, the CDR3 is TGTGCCAGCAGCCCAGGGACGGAGATGGGGACCTTC. Protein: CASSPGTEMGTF.

This clonotype was seen at least ten times. The chain's CDR3 is CASSVSSGVQETQYF. CDR3 bases: TGTGCCAGCAGCGTCTCTAGCGGGGTACAAGAGACCCAGTACTTC. V usage is TRBV9 and J usage is TRBJ2-5; 9 bases are shared with TRBD2. Germline trimming cut 2 bases from V and 2 bases from J; bases unmatched to any gene: 4. Germline V lookup: CDR1 SGDLS, CDR2 YYNGEE. CDR3 length: 15 amino acids.

The sample holds many counts of this clonotype. This rearrangement joins TRBV7-3 to TRBJ2-3; a weak D match, TRBD2 (5 bases). The CDR3 contains 13 residues. The germline V and J ends were trimmed by 4 bases and 4 bases, with 9 bases remaining between them. Germline V gene data show CDR1 as SGHTA and CDR2 as FQGTGA. The CDR3 is CASSSLAADTQYF. CDR3 in DNA: TGTGCCAGCAGCTCCCTAGCAGCAGATACGCAGTATTTT.

This clonotype has a count of ten or more. This rearrangement joins TRBV7-2 to TRBJ2-1; no clear D gene. The CDR3 is 11 amino acids. Germline CDR1 SGHTA, CDR2 FQGNSA. Trimming pared 5 bases from V and 2 bases from J, leaving 1 base between. The CDR3: CASSPYNEQFF. CDR3 sequence (DNA): TGTGCCAGCAGCCCCTACAATGAGCAGTTCTTC.

The chain combines TRBV7-9 with TRBJ1-5; D gene ambiguous. Per the germline V gene, CDR1 is SEHNR and CDR2 is FQNEAQ (reference sequence). Trimming removed 1 base at V and 7 bases at J, with 11 bases between. This CDR3 has 14 amino acids. CDR3 sequence reads: CASSLESEGQPQHF. Written as DNA, the CDR3 is TGTGCCAGCAGCTTAGAGTCCGAGGGACAGCCCCAGCATTTT.

The chain joins TRBV5-1 to TRBJ1-2, with unresolved D. The CDR3 length is 14 residues. V was shortened by 0 bases and J by 7 bases, with 13 bases between the two germline ends. Per the germline V gene, CDR1 is SGHRS and CDR2 is YFSETQ. Here the CDR3 DNA reads TGCGCCAGCAGCTTGGTTTCTGGAGAGCTTGGCTACACCTTC. Residues: CASSLVSGELGYTF.